A selection of T cell receptor beta chains follows, all from one sample in a study of blood T cell repertoires in COVID-19. Only in-frame clones appear in the TCRdb table, and some are missing; sequencing was by immunoSEQ multiplex PCR. The data show approximately 150,000 clones, around 87% seen once. Input material: PBMCs or T cells enriched from blood (not recorded which). The receptors stem from a man between 60 and 75 years old who had recovered from COVID-19. CDR3s include the opening cysteine and the closing phenylalanine or tryptophan. D genes are given only for firm matches. For some rows the clone size is stated as once, few or many, or as a class when expanded; others skip it.

size,D,J,V,CDR3,DNA
.,TRBD1,TRBJ2-4,TRBV18,CASSPTGQKNIQYF,TGTGCCAGCTCACCAACGGGACAGAAAAACATTCAGTACTTC
.,.,TRBJ1-5,TRBV10-1,CASSESGSNQPQHF,TGCGCCAGCAGTGAATCCGGGTCGAATCAGCCCCAGCATTTT
.,TRBD1,TRBJ1-1,TRBV6-5,CASRSRDREAFF,TGTGCCAGCAGATCTCGGGACAGAGAAGCTTTCTTT
.,.,TRBJ1-4,TRBV7-6,CASSSNIPDGGNEKLFF,TGTGCCAGCAGCAGTAATATCCCTGACGGAGGAAATGAAAAACTGTTTTTT
few,.,TRBJ2-3,TRBV5-1,CASSNLAGSTDTQYF,TGCGCCAGCAGCAACCTGGCGGGTAGCACAGATACGCAGTATTTT
few,TRBD1,TRBJ2-1,TRBV29-1,CSVRTGDNEQFF,TGCAGCGTTCGGACAGGGGACAATGAGCAGTTCTTC
.,.,TRBJ1-6,TRBV7-8,CASSHTGSSYNSPLHF,TGTGCCAGCAGCCATACAGGGAGCTCCTATAATTCACCCCTCCACTTT
.,TRBD2,TRBJ2-7,TRBV4-1,CASSQAGLAGVEQYF,TGCGCCAGCAGCCAAGCCGGACTAGCGGGAGTTGAGCAGTACTTC
.,.,TRBJ1-1,TRBV7-9,CASTKQGNTEAFF,TGTGCCAGCACCAAACAGGGCAACACTGAAGCTTTCTTT
.,.,TRBJ1-6,TRBV9,CASSVGQNNSPLHF,TGTGCCAGCAGCGTAGGACAGAATAATTCACCCCTCCACTTT
.,.,TRBJ2-1,TRBV9,CASSVEGTYNEQFF,TGTGCCAGCAGCGTAGAAGGGACTTACAATGAGCAGTTCTTC
.,TRBD2,TRBJ2-2,TRBV7-8,CASSPTRPRTSGHTGELFF,TGTGCCAGCAGCCCAACCCGGCCCCGGACTAGCGGACACACCGGGGAGCTGTTTTTT
few,TRBD2,TRBJ2-7,TRBV4-1,CASSQVVLAGVDEQYF,TGCGCCAGCAGCCAAGTCGTCCTAGCGGGAGTGGACGAGCAGTACTTC
.,TRBD1,TRBJ2-1,TRBV19,CASSKGQGATYNEQFF,TGTGCCAGTAGTAAGGGACAGGGGGCAACCTACAATGAGCAGTTCTTC
.,.,TRBJ2-5,TRBV30,CAWTPGETQYF,TGTGCCTGGACCCCGGGGGAGACCCAGTACTTC
.,.,TRBJ1-5,TRBV5-1,CASSLGLNQPQHF,TGCGCCAGCAGCTTGGGACTAAATCAGCCCCAGCATTTT
few,.,TRBJ1-4,TRBV9,CASSVQGTNEKLFF,TGTGCCAGCAGCGTACAGGGCACTAATGAAAAACTGTTTTTT